This T cell receptor beta chain was profiled in a study of blood T cell repertoires in COVID-19. Study at large: Sources were T cells, B-cell-depleted T cells, or PBMCs; the material itself was cDNA or gDNA.

This table comes from immunoSEQ multiplex PCR, and its TCRdb copy is limited to in-frame clones, with some not included. The table records about 250,000 clones, approximately 90% of them present only once. Adults between roughly 18 and 100 years of age took part from 20 to 25 US areas. Symptom resolution, clearance, or two negative PCRs marked donors in Cohort 3 as recovered. Unmatched junction bases numbered 3, after V lost 0 bases and J lost 1 base. The CDR3 contains 16 residues. Germline V gene lookup returns CDR1 SGDLS and CDR2 YYNGEE. V gene TRBV9 combines with J gene TRBJ1-1; 10 bases match TRBD1. This receptor was identified in a man aged 40-55 years who had recovered from COVID-19. Sequenced: PBMCs or T cells enriched from blood (not recorded which). The DNA for the CDR3 is TGTGCCAGCAGCGTAGGGACAGGGGGACCGAACACTGAAGCTTTCTTT. This translates into CASSVGTGGPNTEAFF.